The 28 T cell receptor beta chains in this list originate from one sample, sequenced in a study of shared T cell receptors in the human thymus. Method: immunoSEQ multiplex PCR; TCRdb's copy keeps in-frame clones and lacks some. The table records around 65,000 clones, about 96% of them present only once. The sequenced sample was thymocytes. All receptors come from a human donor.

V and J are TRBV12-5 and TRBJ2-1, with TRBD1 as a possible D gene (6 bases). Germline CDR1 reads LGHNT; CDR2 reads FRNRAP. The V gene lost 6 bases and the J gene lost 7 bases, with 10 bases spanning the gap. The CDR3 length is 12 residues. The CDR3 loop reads CASGPDRNEQFF. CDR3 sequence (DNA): TGTGCTAGTGGCCCGGACAGAAATGAGCAGTTCTTC.

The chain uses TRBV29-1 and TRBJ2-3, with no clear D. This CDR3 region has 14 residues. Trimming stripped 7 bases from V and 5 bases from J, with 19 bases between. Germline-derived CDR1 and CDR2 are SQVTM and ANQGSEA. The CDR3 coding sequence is TGCAGCGCTGGCCAATTCGGACCGTTAGATACGCAGTATTTT. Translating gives CSAGQFGPLDTQYF.

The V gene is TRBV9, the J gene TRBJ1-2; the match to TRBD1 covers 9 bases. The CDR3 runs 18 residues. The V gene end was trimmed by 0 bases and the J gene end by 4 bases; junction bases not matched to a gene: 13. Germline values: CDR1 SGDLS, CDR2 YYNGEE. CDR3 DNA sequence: TGTGCCAGCAGCGTAGCTACGGGAGAGGACAGGGGACTCTATGGCTACACCTTC. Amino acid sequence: CASSVATGEDRGLYGYTF. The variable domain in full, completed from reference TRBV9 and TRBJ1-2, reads DSGVTQTPKHLITATGQRVTLRCSPRSGDLSVYWYQQSLDQGLQFLIQYYNGEERAKGNILERFSAQQFPDLHSELNLSSLELGDSALYFCASSVATGEDRGLYGYTFGSGTRLTVV.

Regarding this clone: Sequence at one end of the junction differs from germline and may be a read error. CDR3 sequence reads: CASSPFNF. DNA of the CDR3: TGTGCCAGCAGCCCCTTTAATTTT. V usage is TRBV3-1 (or the pseudogene TRBV3-2) and J usage is TRBJ1-3, with D hard to call. CDR1 LGHDT and CDR2 YNNKEL come from the germline V gene (reference sequence). The CDR3 sequence is 8 residues long.

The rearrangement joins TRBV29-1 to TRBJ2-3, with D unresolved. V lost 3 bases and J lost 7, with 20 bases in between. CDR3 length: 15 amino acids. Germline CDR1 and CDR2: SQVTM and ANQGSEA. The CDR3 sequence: CSVDPNRALTHTQYF. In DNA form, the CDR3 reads TGCAGCGTTGATCCGAACAGAGCTCTGACCCATACGCAGTATTTT.

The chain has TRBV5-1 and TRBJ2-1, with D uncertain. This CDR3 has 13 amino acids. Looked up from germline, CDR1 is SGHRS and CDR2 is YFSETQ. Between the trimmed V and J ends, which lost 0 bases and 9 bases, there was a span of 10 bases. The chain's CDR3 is CASSLGRMGEQFF. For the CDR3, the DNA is TGCGCCAGCAGCTTGGGGCGGATGGGTGAGCAGTTCTTC.

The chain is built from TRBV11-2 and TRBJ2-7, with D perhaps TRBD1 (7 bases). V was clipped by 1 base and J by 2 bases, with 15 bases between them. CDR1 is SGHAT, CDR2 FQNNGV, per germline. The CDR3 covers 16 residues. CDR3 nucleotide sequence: TGTGCCAGCAGCTTAGCTACAGGGGAGGTTACCTACGAGCAGTACTTC. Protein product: CASSLATGEVTYEQYF.

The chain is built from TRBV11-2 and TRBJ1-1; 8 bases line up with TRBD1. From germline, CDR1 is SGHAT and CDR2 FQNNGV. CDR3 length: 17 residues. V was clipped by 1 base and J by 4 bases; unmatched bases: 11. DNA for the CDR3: TGTGCCAGCAGCTTAGGTAGGCATACAGGGGGGAGCACTGAAGCTTTCTTT. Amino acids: CASSLGRHTGGSTEAFF. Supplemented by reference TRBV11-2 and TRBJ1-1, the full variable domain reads EAGVAQSPRYKIIEKRQSVAFWCNPISGHATLYWYQQILGQGPKLLIQFQNNGVVDDSQLPKDRFSAERLKGVDSTLKIQPAKLEDSAVYLCASSLGRHTGGSTEAFFGQGTRLTVV.

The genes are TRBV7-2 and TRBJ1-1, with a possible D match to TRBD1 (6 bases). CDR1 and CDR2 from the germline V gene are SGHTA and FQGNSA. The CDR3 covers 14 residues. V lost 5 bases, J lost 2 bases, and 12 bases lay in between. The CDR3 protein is CASSPTGSNTEAFF. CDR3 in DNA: TGTGCCAGCAGCCCGACAGGATCTAACACTGAAGCTTTCTTT.

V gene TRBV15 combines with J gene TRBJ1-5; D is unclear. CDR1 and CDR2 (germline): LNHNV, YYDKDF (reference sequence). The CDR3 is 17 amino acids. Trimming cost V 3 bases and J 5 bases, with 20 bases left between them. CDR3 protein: CATSRRRVPYRDQPQHF. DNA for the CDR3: TGTGCCACCAGCAGGCGCCGGGTCCCATATCGAGATCAGCCCCAGCATTTT.

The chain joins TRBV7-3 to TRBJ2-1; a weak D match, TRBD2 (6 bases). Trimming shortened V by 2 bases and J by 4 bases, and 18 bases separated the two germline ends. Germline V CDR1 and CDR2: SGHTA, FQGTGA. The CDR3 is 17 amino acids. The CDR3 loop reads CASSLPSIGRGYNEQFF. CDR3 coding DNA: TGTGCCAGCAGCTTACCCAGCATTGGGCGGGGATACAATGAGCAGTTCTTC. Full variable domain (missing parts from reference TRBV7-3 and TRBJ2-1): GAGVSQTPSNKVTEKGKYVELRCDPISGHTALYWYRQSLGQGPEFLIYFQGTGAADDSGLPNDRFFAVRPEGSVSTLKIQRTERGDSAVYLCASSLPSIGRGYNEQFFGPGTRLTVL.

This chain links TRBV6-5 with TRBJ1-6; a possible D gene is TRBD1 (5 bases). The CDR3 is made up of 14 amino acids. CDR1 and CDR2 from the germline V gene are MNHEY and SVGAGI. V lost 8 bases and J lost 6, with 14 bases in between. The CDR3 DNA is TGTGCCAGCGGAGCGCGACAGAGTAATTCACCCCTCCACTTT. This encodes CASGARQSNSPLHF.

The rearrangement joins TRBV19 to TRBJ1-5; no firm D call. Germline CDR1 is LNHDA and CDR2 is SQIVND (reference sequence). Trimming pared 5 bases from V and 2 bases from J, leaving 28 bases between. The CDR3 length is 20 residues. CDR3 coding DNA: TGTGCCAGTAGTCCCGACTTCCCAGGCACCCTGAGGGTCGGCAATCAGCCCCAGCATTTT. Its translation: CASSPDFPGTLRVGNQPQHF.

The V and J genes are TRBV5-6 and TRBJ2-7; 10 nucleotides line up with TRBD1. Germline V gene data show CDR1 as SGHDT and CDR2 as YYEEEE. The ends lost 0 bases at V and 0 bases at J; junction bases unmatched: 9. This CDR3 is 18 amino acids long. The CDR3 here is CASSLVGIRTGGSYEQYF. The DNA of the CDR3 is TGTGCCAGCAGCTTGGTCGGTATTAGGACAGGGGGCTCCTACGAGCAGTACTTC.

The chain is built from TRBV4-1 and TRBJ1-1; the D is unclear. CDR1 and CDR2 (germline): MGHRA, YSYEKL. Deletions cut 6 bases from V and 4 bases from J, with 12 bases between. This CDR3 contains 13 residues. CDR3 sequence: CASSYREGTEAFF. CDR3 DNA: TGCGCCAGCAGTTACCGAGAGGGCACTGAAGCTTTCTTT.

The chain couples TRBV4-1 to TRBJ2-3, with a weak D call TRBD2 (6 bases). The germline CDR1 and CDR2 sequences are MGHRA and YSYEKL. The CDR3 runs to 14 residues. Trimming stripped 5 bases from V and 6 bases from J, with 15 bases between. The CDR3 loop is CASSSRDLGDTQYF. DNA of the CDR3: TGCGCCAGCAGCTCCCGGGACTTGGGGGATACGCAGTATTTT.

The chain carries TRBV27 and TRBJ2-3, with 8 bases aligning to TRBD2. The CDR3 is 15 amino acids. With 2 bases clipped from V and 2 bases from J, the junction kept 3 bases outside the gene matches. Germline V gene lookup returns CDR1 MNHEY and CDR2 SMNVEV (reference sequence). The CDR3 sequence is CASSLRGGITDTQYF. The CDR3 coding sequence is TGTGCCAGCAGTTTACGCGGGGGGATCACAGATACGCAGTATTTT.

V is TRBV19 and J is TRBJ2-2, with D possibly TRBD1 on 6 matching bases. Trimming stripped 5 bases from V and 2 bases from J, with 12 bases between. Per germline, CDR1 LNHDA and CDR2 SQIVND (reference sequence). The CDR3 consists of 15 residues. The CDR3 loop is CASSRQGFNTGELFF. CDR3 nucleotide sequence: TGTGCCAGTAGTCGGCAGGGGTTTAACACCGGGGAGCTGTTTTTT.

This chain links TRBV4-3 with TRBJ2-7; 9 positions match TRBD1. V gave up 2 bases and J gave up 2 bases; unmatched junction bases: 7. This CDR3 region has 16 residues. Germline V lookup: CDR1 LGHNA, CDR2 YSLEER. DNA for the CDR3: TGCGCCAGCAGCCAACTTCCGGGACAGGGTGCCTACGAGCAGTACTTC. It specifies CASSQLPGQGAYEQYF.

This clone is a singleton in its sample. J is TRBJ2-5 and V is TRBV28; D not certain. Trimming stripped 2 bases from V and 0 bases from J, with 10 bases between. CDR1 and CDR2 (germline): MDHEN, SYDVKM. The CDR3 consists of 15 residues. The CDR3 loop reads CASSLRHLDQETQYF. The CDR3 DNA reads TGTGCCAGCAGTTTACGACACTTGGACCAAGAGACCCAGTACTTC.

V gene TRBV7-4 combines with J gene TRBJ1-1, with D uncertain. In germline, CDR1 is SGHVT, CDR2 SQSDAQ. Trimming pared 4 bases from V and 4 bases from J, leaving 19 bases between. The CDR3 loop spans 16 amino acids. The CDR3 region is CASSYQVNLMPTEAFF. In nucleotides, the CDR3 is TGTGCCAGCAGCTACCAGGTAAACCTGATGCCCACTGAAGCTTTCTTT.

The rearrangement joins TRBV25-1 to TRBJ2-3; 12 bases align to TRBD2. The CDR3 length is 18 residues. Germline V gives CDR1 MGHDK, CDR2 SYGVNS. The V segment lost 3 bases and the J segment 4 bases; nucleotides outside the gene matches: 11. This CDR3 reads CASSDLPEGTSGSDTQYF. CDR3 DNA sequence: TGTGCCAGCAGTGATCTACCCGAGGGGACTAGCGGGTCAGATACGCAGTATTTT.

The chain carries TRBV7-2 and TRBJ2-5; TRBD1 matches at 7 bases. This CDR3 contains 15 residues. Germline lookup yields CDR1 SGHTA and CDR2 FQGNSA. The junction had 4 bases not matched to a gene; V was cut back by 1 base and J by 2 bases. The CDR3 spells CASSLESRGQETQYF. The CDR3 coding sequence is TGTGCCAGCAGCTTAGAGAGCAGGGGGCAAGAGACCCAGTACTTC.

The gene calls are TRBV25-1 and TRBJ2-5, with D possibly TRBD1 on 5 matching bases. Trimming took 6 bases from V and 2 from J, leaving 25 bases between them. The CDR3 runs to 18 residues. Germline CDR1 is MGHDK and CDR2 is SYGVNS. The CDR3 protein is CASRGDFGSNQRQETQYF. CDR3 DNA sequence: TGTGCCAGCAGAGGGGATTTTGGGTCTAATCAAAGGCAAGAGACCCAGTACTTC.

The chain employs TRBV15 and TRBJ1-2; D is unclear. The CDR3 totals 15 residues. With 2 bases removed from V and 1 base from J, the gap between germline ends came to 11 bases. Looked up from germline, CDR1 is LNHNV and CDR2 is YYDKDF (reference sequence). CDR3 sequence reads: CATSRLSDSNYGYTF. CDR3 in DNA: TGTGCCACCAGCAGACTATCAGATAGTAACTATGGCTACACCTTC.

CDR3 nucleotides: TGTGCCAGCAGCGGAAGACTCGGTGGCGGGGGGGGTGTTCAGTTCTTC. Amino acid sequence: CASSGRLGGGGGVQFF. The rearrangement uses TRBV25-1 and TRBJ2-1; 9 bases align to TRBD2. Germline V gene sequence: CDR1 MGHDK, CDR2 SYGVNS. The V and J ends lost 6 bases and 13 bases, in that order; junction bases with no gene match: 19. The CDR3 has 16 residues.

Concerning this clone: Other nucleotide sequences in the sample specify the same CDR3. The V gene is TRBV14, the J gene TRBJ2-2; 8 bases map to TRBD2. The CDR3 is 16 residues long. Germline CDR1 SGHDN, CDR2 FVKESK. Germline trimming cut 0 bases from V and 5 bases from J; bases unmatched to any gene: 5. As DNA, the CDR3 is TGTGCCAGCAGCCAAGATACGGGGGGGCGGACCGGGGAGCTGTTTTTT. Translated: CASSQDTGGRTGELFF.

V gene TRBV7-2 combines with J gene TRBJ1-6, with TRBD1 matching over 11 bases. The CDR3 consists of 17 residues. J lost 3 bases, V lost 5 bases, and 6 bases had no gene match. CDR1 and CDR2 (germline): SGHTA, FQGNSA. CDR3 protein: CASSPDRGRFYNSPLHF. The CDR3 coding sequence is TGTGCCAGCAGCCCGGACAGGGGGCGTTTCTATAATTCACCCCTCCACTTT.